Given below is one T cell receptor beta chain in context. The ends lost 4 bases at V and 4 bases at J; junction bases unmatched: 6. This CDR3 is built from 15 residues. Germline CDR1 is SGHTA and CDR2 is FQGNSA. The sample belongs to a study of blood T cell repertoires in COVID-19. Study background: There were acute and convalescent COVID-19 samples, and they came from the United States, Italy and Spain. T cells, B-cell-depleted T cells, or PBMCs supplied cDNA or gDNA.

Per the authors' pipeline: Amplification with reference gene primers provided the estimates of nucleated cell counts. Sequencing used immunoSEQ multiplex PCR; TCRdb keeps in-frame clones, though not all of them. V and J calls and clone size come straight from that table; D and trimming were deduced from the DNA. The sample lists roughly 130,000 clones; around 87% were seen once. This receptor was identified in a woman aged 55-70 years with acute or convalescent COVID-19. Material for sequencing was peripheral blood. This chain links TRBV7-2 with TRBJ2-5; 10 bases agree with TRBD1. CDR3 in amino acids: CASSSIRTGGETQYF. The DNA for the CDR3 is TGTGCCAGCAGCTCCATCCGGACAGGGGGAGAGACCCAGTACTTC.